This T cell receptor beta chain was found in a study of CD8 T cells in ankylosing spondylitis. Study observations and caveats: Disease-linked clones bore a CD8+ phenotype and were relatively rare in peripheral blood. Typical of ankylosing spondylitis blood, it appeared, was a TCR beta motif of seven to nine highly homologous variants. From matched ankylosing spondylitis synovial fluid, disease-linked clones were reportedly recovered at significantly enriched levels.

V shed 6 bases and J shed 5 bases, with 15 bases lying between them. The CDR3 is 13 residues long. Germline V CDR1 and CDR2: DFQATT, SNEGSKA (reference sequence). Using its own MiXCR run on the 5' RACE reads, TCRdb lists one record per CDR3 protein. The table lists hundreds of thousands of distinct CDR3 sequences, roughly a quarter of them singletons. In its sample, this clonotype was seen a few times. Its target is unknown. The chain recombines TRBV20-1 with TRBJ2-3; maybe TRBD2 (6 bases). Sequenced input: blood, either unsorted or a sorted T cell fraction (not recorded which). The TCR sequence derives from a male donor with ankylosing spondylitis. The CDR3 reads CSAGTPGEDTQYF. CDR3 nucleotide sequence: TGCAGTGCGGGGACCCCGGGAGAAGATACGCAGTATTTT.